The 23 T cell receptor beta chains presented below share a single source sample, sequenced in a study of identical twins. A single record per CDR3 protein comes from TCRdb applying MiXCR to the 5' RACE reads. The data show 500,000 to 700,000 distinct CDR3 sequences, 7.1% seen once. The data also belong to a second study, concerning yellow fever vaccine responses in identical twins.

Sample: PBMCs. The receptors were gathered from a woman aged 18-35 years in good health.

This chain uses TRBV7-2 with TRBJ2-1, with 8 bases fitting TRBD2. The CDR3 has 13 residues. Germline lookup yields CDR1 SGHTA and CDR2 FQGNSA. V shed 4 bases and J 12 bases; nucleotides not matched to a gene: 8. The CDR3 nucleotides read TGTGCCAGCAGCTCCCTTTCAAGCGGGGGGCAGTTCTTC. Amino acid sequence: CASSSLSSGGQFF. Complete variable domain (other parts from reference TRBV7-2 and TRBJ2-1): GAGVSQSPSNKVTEKGKDVELRCDPISGHTALYWYRQSLGQGLEFLIYFQGNSAPDKSGLPSDRFSAERTGGSVSTLTIQRTQQEDSAVYLCASSSLSSGGQFFGPGTRLTVL.

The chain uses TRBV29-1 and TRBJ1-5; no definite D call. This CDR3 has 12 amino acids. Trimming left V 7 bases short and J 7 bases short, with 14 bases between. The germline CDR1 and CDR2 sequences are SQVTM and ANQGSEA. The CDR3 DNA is TGCAGCGCCAAAGATGGCGGACAGCCCCAGCATTTT. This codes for CSAKDGGQPQHF. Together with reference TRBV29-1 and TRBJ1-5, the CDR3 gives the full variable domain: SAVISQKPSRDICQRGTSLTIQCQVDSQVTMMFWYRQQPGQSLTLIATANQGSEATYESGFVIDKFPISRPNLTFSTLTVSNMSPEDSSIYLCSAKDGGQPQHFGDGTRLSIL.

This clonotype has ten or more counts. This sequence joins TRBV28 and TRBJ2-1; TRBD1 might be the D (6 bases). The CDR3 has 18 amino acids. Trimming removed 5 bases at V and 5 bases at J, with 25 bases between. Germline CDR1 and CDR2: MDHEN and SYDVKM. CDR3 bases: TGTGCCAGCAGTCGAGGTTATCTAACAGGGTTTTCCAACAATGAGCAGTTCTTC. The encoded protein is CASSRGYLTGFSNNEQFF.

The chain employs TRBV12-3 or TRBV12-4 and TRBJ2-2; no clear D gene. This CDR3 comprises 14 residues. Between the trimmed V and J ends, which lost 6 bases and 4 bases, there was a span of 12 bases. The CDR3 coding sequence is TGTGCCAGCAGGCCCAACCCGAGCACCGGGGAGCTGTTTTTT. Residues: CASRPNPSTGELFF.

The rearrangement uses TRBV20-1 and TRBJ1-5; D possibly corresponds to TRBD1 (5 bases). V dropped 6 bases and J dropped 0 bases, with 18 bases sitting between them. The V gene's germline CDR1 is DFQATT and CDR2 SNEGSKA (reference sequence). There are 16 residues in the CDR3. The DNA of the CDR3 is TGCAGTGCGACCGGGACCCTCGGTGCTAGCAATCAGCCCCAGCATTTT. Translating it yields CSATGTLGASNQPQHF.

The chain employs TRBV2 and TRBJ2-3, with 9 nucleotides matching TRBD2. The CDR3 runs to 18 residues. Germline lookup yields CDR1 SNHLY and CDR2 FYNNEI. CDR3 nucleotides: TGTACCTGCAGTCCCCGGGAGCGGGGGGCCTCCAGCACAGATACGCAGTATTTT. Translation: CTCSPRERGASSTDTQYF.

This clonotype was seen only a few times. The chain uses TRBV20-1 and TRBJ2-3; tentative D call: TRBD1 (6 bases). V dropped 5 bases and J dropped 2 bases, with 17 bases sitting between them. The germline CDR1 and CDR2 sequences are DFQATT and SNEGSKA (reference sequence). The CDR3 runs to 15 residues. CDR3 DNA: TGCAGTGCTTTCCCGCTCGGACAGACCACAGATACGCAGTATTTT. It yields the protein CSAFPLGQTTDTQYF.

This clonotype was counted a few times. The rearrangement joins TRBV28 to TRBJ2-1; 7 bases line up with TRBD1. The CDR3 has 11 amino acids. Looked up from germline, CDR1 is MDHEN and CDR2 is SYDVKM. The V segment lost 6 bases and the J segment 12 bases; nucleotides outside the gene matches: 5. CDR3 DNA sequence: TGTGCCAGCAGGGTAGGGGGCGGGCAGTTCTTC. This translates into CASRVGGGQFF.

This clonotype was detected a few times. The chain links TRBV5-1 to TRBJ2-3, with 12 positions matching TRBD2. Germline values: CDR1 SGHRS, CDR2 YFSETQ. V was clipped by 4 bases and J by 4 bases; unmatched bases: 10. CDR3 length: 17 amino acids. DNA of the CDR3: TGCGCCAGCAGCCCCGACCAACTAGCGGGGGGCCCAGATACGCAGTATTTT. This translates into CASSPDQLAGGPDTQYF.

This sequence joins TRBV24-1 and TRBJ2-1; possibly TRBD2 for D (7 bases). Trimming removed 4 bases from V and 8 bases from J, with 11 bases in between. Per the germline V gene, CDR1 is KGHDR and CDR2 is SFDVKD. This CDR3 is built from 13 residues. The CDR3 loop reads CATSERGRDEQFF. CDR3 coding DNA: TGTGCCACCAGTGAAAGGGGGAGGGATGAGCAGTTCTTC.

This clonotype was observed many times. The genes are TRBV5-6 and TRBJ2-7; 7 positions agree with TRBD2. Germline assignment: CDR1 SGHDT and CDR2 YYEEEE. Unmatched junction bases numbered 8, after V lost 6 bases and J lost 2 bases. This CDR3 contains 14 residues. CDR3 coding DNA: TGTGCCAGCACCAATCTAGCGGATCCCTACGAGCAGTACTTC. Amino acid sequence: CASTNLADPYEQYF.

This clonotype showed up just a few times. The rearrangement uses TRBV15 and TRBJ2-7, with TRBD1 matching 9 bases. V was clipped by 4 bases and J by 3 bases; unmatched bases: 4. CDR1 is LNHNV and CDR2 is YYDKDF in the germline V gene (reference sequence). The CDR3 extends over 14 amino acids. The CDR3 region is CATSKPGQGYEQYF. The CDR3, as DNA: TGTGCCACCAGCAAACCGGGACAGGGCTACGAGCAGTACTTC.

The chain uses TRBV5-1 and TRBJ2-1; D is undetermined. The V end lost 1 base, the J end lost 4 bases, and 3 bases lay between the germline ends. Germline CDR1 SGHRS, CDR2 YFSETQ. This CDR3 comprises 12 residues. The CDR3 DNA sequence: TGCGCCAGCAGCTTGATGTACAATGAGCAGTTCTTC. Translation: CASSLMYNEQFF.

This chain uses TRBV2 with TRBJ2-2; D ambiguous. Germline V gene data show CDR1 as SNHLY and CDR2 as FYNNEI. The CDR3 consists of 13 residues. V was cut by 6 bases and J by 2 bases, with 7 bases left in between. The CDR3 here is CASRPHNTGELFF. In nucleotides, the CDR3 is TGTGCCAGCAGGCCCCATAACACCGGGGAGCTGTTTTTT.

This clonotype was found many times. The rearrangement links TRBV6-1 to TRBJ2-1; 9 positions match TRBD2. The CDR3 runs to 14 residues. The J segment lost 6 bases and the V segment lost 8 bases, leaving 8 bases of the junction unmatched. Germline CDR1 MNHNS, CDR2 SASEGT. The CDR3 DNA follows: TGTGCCAGCTCGAGCGGGGGGACCCTCAATGAGCAGTTCTTC. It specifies CASSSGGTLNEQFF.

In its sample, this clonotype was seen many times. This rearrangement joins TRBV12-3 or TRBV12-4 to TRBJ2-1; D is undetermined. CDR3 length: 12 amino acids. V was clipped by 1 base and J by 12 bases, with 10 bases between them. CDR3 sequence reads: CASSLGPSGQFF. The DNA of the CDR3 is TGTGCCAGCAGTTTAGGCCCTTCGGGGCAGTTCTTC.

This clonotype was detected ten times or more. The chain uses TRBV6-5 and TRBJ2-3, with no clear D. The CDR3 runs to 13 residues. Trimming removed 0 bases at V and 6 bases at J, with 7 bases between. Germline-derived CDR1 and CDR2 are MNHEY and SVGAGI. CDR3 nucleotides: TGTGCCAGCAGTTACTCTCCCCGGGATACGCAGTATTTT. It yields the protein CASSYSPRDTQYF.

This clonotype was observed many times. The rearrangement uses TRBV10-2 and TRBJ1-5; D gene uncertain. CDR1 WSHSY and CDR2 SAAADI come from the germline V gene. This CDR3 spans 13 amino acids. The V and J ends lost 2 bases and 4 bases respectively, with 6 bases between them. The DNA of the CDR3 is TGCGCCAGCAGTGAGGCACCTAATCAGCCCCAGCATTTT. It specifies CASSEAPNQPQHF.

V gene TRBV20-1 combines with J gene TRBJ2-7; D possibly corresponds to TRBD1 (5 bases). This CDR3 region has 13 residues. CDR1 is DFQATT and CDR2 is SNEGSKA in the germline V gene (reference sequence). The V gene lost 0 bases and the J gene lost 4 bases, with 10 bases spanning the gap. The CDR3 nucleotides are TGCAGTGCTAGAGATAACAGGCGGTACGAGCAGTACGTC. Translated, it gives CSARDNRRYEQYV.

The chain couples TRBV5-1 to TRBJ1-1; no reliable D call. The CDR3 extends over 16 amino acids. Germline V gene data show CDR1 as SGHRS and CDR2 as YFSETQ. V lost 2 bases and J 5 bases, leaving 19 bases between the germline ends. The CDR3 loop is CASSLGPIRGTTEAFF. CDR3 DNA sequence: TGCGCCAGCAGCTTAGGCCCGATCAGAGGCACAACTGAAGCTTTCTTT.

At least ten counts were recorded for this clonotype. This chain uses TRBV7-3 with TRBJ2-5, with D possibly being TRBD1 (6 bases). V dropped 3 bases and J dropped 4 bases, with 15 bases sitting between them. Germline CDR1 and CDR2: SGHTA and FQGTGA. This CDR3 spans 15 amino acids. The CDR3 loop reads CASSFAPGVIETQYF. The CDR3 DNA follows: TGTGCCAGCAGCTTCGCCCCAGGGGTAATAGAGACCCAGTACTTC. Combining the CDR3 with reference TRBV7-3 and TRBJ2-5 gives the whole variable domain GAGVSQTPSNKVTEKGKYVELRCDPISGHTALYWYRQSLGQGPEFLIYFQGTGAADDSGLPNDRFFAVRPEGSVSTLKIQRTERGDSAVYLCASSFAPGVIETQYFGPGTRLLVL.

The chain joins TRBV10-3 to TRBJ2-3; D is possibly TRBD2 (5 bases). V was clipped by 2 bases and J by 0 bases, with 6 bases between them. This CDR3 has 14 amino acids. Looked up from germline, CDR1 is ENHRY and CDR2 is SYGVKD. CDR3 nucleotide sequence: TGTGCCATCAGTGAGATAGCGAGCACAGATACGCAGTATTTT. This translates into CAISEIASTDTQYF.

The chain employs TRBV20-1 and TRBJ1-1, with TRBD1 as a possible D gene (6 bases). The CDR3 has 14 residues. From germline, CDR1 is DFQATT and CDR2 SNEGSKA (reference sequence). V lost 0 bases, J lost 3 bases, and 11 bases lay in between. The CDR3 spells CSARDGQGHTEAFF. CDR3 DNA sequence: TGCAGTGCTAGAGATGGGCAGGGGCACACTGAAGCTTTCTTT.